One sample yielded the 15 T cell receptor beta chains listed below, sequenced in a study of cytomegalovirus exposure and HLA in healthy donors. Data came from immunoSEQ multiplex PCR; TCRdb stores just in-frame clones and leaves some out. The data show about 350,000 clones, approximately 90% seen once. Sample: PBMCs. These receptors were taken from a woman in her twenties or thirties in good health and CMV-seropositive.

The chain carries TRBV29-1 and TRBJ1-1, with D uncertain. The CDR3 consists of 10 residues. Per germline, CDR1 SQVTM and CDR2 ANQGSEA. V dropped 4 bases and J dropped 8 bases, with 8 bases sitting between them. The DNA for the CDR3 is TGCAGCGTTGTTGAAGGGGAAGCTTTCTTT. Encoded protein: CSVVEGEAFF.

V and J are TRBV2 and TRBJ1-1; a weak D match, TRBD1 (5 bases). The CDR3 extends over 14 amino acids. In germline, CDR1 is SNHLY, CDR2 FYNNEI. V was shortened by 6 bases and J by 1 base, with 12 bases between the two germline ends. Here the CDR3 reads CASRPSQGNTEAFF. DNA of the CDR3: TGTGCCAGCAGACCTTCGCAGGGGAACACTGAAGCTTTCTTT.

This chain joins TRBV27 and TRBJ1-2; maybe TRBD1 (6 bases). The V end lost 2 bases, the J end lost 4 bases, and 11 bases lay between the germline ends. This CDR3 comprises 14 residues. Germline lookup yields CDR1 MNHEY and CDR2 SMNVEV (reference sequence). Written as DNA, the CDR3 is TGTGCCAGCAGTTTAGGAGGGGGGCTCTATGGCTACACCTTC. This sequence encodes CASSLGGGLYGYTF.

In DNA form, the CDR3 reads TGTGCCAGCAGCCTCCTCACAGATACGCAGTATTTT. Translated: CASSLLTDTQYF. The chain has TRBV7-2 and TRBJ2-3; unclear D gene. The CDR3 totals 12 residues. V was cut by 5 bases and J by 2 bases, with 5 bases left in between. CDR1 is SGHTA, CDR2 FQGNSA, per germline. Drawing the rest from reference TRBV7-2 and TRBJ2-3, the complete variable domain is GAGVSQSPSNKVTEKGKDVELRCDPISGHTALYWYRQSLGQGLEFLIYFQGNSAPDKSGLPSDRFSAERTGGSVSTLTIQRTQQEDSAVYLCASSLLTDTQYFGPGTRLTVL.

The chain carries TRBV7-2 and TRBJ1-5; D ambiguous. CDR3 length equals 15 residues. Germline V gene sequence: CDR1 SGHTA, CDR2 FQGNSA. Trimming removed 5 bases from V and 4 bases from J, with 15 bases in between. The CDR3 here is CASSPDRGRNQPQHF. The CDR3 DNA reads TGTGCCAGCAGCCCCGATCGGGGAAGGAATCAGCCCCAGCATTTT. The full variable domain, its missing parts supplied by reference TRBV7-2 and TRBJ1-5, is GAGVSQSPSNKVTEKGKDVELRCDPISGHTALYWYRQSLGQGLEFLIYFQGNSAPDKSGLPSDRFSAERTGGSVSTLTIQRTQQEDSAVYLCASSPDRGRNQPQHFGDGTRLSIL.

V usage is TRBV27 and J usage is TRBJ1-6; D is unclear. The V gene's germline CDR1 is MNHEY and CDR2 SMNVEV (reference sequence). The CDR3 is 12 residues long. Trimming removed 6 bases at V and 7 bases at J, with 7 bases between. For the CDR3, the DNA is TGTGCCAGCAGCAGAGGGAATTCACCCCTCCACTTT. Its protein product is CASSRGNSPLHF.

The chain carries TRBV28 and TRBJ1-2; TRBD1 agrees at 8 bases. The CDR3 has 14 amino acids. Germline V lookup: CDR1 MDHEN, CDR2 SYDVKM. With 6 bases clipped from V and 8 bases from J, the junction kept 11 bases outside the gene matches. The CDR3 reads CASSPRTGTPGYTF. As DNA, the CDR3 is TGTGCCAGCAGCCCCCGGACAGGGACTCCGGGCTACACCTTC.

This rearrangement joins TRBV4-3 to TRBJ2-1; unclear D gene. The V gene's germline CDR1 is LGHNA and CDR2 YSLEER. Trimming shortened V by 1 base and J by 9 bases, and 7 bases separated the two germline ends. The CDR3 has 12 amino acids. The CDR3 coding sequence is TGCGCCAGCAGCCAAGGTAGTATTGAGCAGTTCTTC. Translation gives CASSQGSIEQFF.

The chain employs TRBV13 and TRBJ1-2, with D maybe TRBD1 (6 bases). The length of the CDR3 is 15 residues. Looked up from germline, CDR1 is PRHDT and CDR2 is FYEKMQ (reference sequence). Trimming took off 3 bases at V and 4 bases at J, with 15 bases between the two ends. The CDR3 sequence: CASSFYTGTSYGYTF. In nucleotides, the CDR3 is TGTGCCAGCAGCTTCTACACAGGGACTTCCTATGGCTACACCTTC. The complete variable domain, with remaining parts taken from reference TRBV13 and TRBJ1-2, reads AAGVIQSPRHLIKEKRETATLKCYPIPRHDTVYWYQQGPGQDPQFLISFYEKMQSDKGSIPDRFSAQQFSDYHSELNMSSLELGDSALYFCASSFYTGTSYGYTFGSGTRLTVV.

The chain employs TRBV29-1 and TRBJ2-2; D is possibly TRBD1 (6 bases). The germline gives CDR1 SQVTM, CDR2 ANQGSEA. The CDR3 is 13 residues long. Trimming pared 0 bases from V and 6 bases from J, leaving 8 bases between. The CDR3 protein is CSVEENRAGELFF. For the CDR3, the DNA is TGCAGCGTTGAAGAGAACAGGGCCGGGGAGCTGTTTTTT.

The chain recombines TRBV5-8 with TRBJ2-1; TRBD1 matches at 9 bases. The germline V gene encodes CDR1 SGHTS and CDR2 YDEGEE. The V segment lost 3 bases and the J segment 8 bases; nucleotides outside the gene matches: 6. The CDR3 loop spans 14 amino acids. For the CDR3, the DNA is TGTGCCAGCAGCTCCGGGACAGGGATACATGAGCAGTTCTTC. Translation gives CASSSGTGIHEQFF.

The gene calls are TRBV4-3 and TRBJ1-4; 10 nucleotides agree with TRBD1. Germline CDR1 reads LGHNA; CDR2 reads YSLEER. V lost 0 bases, J lost 5 bases, and 0 bases stayed unmatched. This CDR3 is 15 amino acids long. CDR3 nucleotides: TGCGCCAGCAGCCAAGAGGACAGGGGGAATGAAAAACTGTTTTTT. Translated, it gives CASSQEDRGNEKLFF.

V usage is TRBV5-6 and J usage is TRBJ2-6; no firm D call. The ends were cut back, 3 bases at V and 0 bases at J, with 7 bases in the middle. The CDR3 covers 15 residues. Per the germline V gene, CDR1 is SGHDT and CDR2 is YYEEEE. The CDR3 here is CASSSQVSGANVLTF. The DNA for the CDR3 is TGTGCCAGCAGCTCGCAAGTCTCTGGGGCCAACGTCCTGACTTTC.

Comment on this clone: The limits of the CDR3 on the DNA are not certain, so only TCRdb's listed CDR3 is given. V is TRBV5-1 and J is TRBJ1-2; the table's D call, TRBD1, has no DNA check behind it. Germline V lookup: CDR1 SGHRS, CDR2 YFSETQ. A total of 15 residues make up the CDR3, ends included. This CDR3 reads CASSEGRAFGNGYTF.

The gene calls are TRBV11-1 and TRBJ2-1; D possibly corresponds to TRBD2 (6 bases). Trimming cost V 5 bases and J 4 bases, with 15 bases left between them. The CDR3 has 15 amino acids. The germline CDR1 and CDR2 sequences are SGHAT and FQDESV (reference sequence). CDR3 nucleotide sequence: TGTGCCAGCAGCCTCTCCACCGGGAGATACAATGAGCAGTTCTTC. Encoded protein: CASSLSTGRYNEQFF.